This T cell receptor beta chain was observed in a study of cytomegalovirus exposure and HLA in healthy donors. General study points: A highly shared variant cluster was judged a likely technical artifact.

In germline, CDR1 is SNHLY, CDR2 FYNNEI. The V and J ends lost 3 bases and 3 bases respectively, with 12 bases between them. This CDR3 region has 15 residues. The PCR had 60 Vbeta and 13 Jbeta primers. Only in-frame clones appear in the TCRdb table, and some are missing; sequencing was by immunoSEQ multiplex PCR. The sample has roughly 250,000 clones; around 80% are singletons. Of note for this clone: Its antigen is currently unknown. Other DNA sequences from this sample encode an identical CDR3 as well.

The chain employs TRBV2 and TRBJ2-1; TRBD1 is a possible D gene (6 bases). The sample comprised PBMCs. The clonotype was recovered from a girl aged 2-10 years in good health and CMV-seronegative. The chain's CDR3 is CASSEERGNYNEQFF. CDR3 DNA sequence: TGTGCCAGCAGTGAGGAAAGGGGGAACTACAATGAGCAGTTCTTC.